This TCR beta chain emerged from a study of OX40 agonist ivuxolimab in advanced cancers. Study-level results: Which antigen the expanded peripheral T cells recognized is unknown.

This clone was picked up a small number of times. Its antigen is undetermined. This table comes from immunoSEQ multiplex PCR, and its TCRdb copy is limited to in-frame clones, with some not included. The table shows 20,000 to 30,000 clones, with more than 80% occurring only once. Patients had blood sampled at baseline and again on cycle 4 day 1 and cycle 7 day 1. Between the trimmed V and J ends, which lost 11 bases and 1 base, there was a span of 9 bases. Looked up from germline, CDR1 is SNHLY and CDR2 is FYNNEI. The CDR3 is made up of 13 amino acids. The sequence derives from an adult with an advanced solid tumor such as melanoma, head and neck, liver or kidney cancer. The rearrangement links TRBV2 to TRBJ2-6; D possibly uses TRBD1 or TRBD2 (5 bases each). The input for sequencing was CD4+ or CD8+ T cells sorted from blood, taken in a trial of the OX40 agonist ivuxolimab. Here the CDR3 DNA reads TGTGCCCAGGGAGTATCTGGGGCCAACGTCCTGACTTTC. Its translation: CAQGVSGANVLTF.